These 10 T cell receptor beta chains share one sample of origin, sequenced in a study of blood T cell repertoires in COVID-19. Repertoires were generated with immunoSEQ multiplex PCR, while TCRdb's copy carries only in-frame clones and drops some. The data show 280,000 or so clones, roughly nine tenths seen once. Sequencing used PBMCs or T cells enriched from blood (not recorded which). These receptors all stem from a middle-aged woman who had recovered from COVID-19.

V usage is TRBV7-9 and J usage is TRBJ2-7; 10 nucleotides line up with TRBD2. Germline CDR1 and CDR2: SEHNR and FQNEAQ (reference sequence). This CDR3 contains 13 residues. V shed 5 bases, J shed 7 bases, and the junction held 5 bases outside the gene matches. The CDR3 is CASSPGTSAEQYF. The CDR3 DNA reads TGTGCCAGCAGCCCTGGGACTAGCGCTGAGCAGTACTTC.

The chain employs TRBV3-1 (or the pseudogene TRBV3-2) and TRBJ2-2; D possibly corresponds to TRBD2 (5 bases). The CDR3 extends over 16 amino acids. Germline CDR1 reads LGHDT; CDR2 reads YNNKEL (reference sequence). V lost 4 bases to trimming and J lost 3 bases, with 15 bases between them. CDR3 in amino acids: CASSRGRGWDTGELFF. Here the CDR3 DNA reads TGTGCCAGCAGCCGAGGACGGGGATGGGACACCGGGGAGCTGTTTTTT.

The chain has TRBV27 and TRBJ1-1, with TRBD1 matching over 8 bases. Germline-derived CDR1 and CDR2 are MNHEY and SMNVEV (reference sequence). V gave up 10 bases and J gave up 1 base; unmatched junction bases: 11. The CDR3 loop spans 15 amino acids. CDR3 in amino acids: CATYGQGARNTEAFF. As DNA, the CDR3 is TGTGCCACCTATGGGCAGGGGGCCCGGAACACTGAAGCTTTCTTT.

This sequence joins TRBV28 and TRBJ2-1; 7 bases match TRBD1. V lost 5 bases, J lost 5 bases, and 3 bases stayed unmatched. The CDR3 sequence is 13 residues long. Germline CDR1 is MDHEN and CDR2 is SYDVKM. The CDR3 here is CASSMGQHNEQFF. The CDR3, as DNA: TGTGCCAGCAGTATGGGACAGCACAATGAGCAGTTCTTC. The full variable domain, in which reference TRBV28 and TRBJ2-1 provide the parts outside the CDR3, is DVKVTQSSRYLVKRTGEKVFLECVQDMDHENMFWYRQDPGLGLRLIYFSYDVKMKEKGDIPEGYSVSREKKERFSLILESASTNQTSMYLCASSMGQHNEQFFGPGTRLTVL.

The chain has TRBV11-1 and TRBJ2-7; TRBD1 matches 10 bases. The length of the CDR3 is 15 residues. V lost 1 base, J lost 3 bases, and 3 bases stayed unmatched. The germline gives CDR1 SGHAT, CDR2 FQDESV (reference sequence). The CDR3 sequence is CASSLGDRGDYEQYF. As DNA, the CDR3 is TGTGCCAGCAGCTTAGGGGACAGGGGAGACTACGAGCAGTACTTC.

The V gene is TRBV7-3, the J gene TRBJ1-2; D perhaps matches TRBD1 (5 bases). Germline V gives CDR1 SGHTA, CDR2 FQGTGA. The CDR3 runs to 13 residues. With 0 bases removed from V and 6 bases from J, the gap between germline ends came to 8 bases. This CDR3 is CASSLTPGDGYTF. The CDR3 DNA sequence: TGTGCCAGCAGCTTAACCCCGGGGGATGGCTACACCTTC.

The chain combines TRBV3-1 (or the pseudogene TRBV3-2) with TRBJ2-1; 10 bases are shared with TRBD2. Per the germline V gene, CDR1 is LGHDT and CDR2 is YNNKEL (reference sequence). V shed 4 bases, J shed 6 bases, and the junction held 6 bases outside the gene matches. This CDR3 has 15 amino acids. As DNA, the CDR3 is TGTGCCAGCAGCCTCCGGACTAGCGGCGGCAATGAGCAGTTCTTC. Protein: CASSLRTSGGNEQFF.

This clone was detected once. CDR3 residues: CASSSGLAGGKNIQYF. CDR3 DNA: TGTGCCAGCAGTTCCGGACTAGCGGGAGGTAAAAACATTCAGTACTTC. The chain couples TRBV28 to TRBJ2-4, with 14 bases matching TRBD2. Germline CDR1 is MDHEN and CDR2 is SYDVKM. J lost 4 bases, V lost 4 bases, and 3 bases had no gene match. This CDR3 is 16 amino acids long.

This clone was seen only once. The chain links TRBV27 to TRBJ2-7, with 9 nucleotides matching TRBD1. From germline, CDR1 is MNHEY and CDR2 SMNVEV (reference sequence). The CDR3 contains 15 residues. V shed 6 bases and J 2 bases; nucleotides not matched to a gene: 8. Here the CDR3 reads CASRTLGQGAYEQYF. Written as DNA, the CDR3 is TGTGCCAGCAGGACCTTGGGACAGGGCGCCTACGAGCAGTACTTC.

This chain joins TRBV11-2 and TRBJ1-3, with D unclear. The CDR3 has 14 amino acids. With 4 bases removed from V and 1 base from J, the gap between germline ends came to 8 bases. Germline CDR1 and CDR2: SGHAT and FQNNGV. The CDR3 sequence is CASSSYMSGNTIYF. In nucleotides, the CDR3 is TGTGCCAGCAGCTCTTATATGTCTGGAAACACCATATATTTT.